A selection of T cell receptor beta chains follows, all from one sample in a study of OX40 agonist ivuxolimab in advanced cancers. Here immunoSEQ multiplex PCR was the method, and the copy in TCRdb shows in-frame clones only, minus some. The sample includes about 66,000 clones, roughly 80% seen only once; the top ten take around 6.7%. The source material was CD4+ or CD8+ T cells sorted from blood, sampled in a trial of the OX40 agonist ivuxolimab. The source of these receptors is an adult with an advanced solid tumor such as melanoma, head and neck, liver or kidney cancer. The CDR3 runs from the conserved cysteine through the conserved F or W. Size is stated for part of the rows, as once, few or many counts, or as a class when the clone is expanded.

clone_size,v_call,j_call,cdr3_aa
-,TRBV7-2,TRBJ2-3,CASSPDSGRVIDTQYF
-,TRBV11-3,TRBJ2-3,CASSLDGEDTDTQYF
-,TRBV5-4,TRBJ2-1,CASSLVISGGIEQFF
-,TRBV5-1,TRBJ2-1,CASSQSKSGSYNEQFF
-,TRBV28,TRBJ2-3,CASSPQGLAEDTDTQYF
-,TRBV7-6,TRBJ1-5,CASSSSRYQPQHF
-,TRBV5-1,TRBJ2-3,CASSWPPTGGGTDTQYF
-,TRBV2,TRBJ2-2,CASKPPTRNTGELFF
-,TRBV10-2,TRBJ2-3,CASSELSGGTDTQYF
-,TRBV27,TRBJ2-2,CASRDRVTGELFF
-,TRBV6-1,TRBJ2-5,CASSIASGETQYF
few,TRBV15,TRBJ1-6,CATSREQLNSPLHF
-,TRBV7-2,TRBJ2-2,CASSPRTQNTGELFF
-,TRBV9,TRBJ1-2,CASSRSGVYGYTF
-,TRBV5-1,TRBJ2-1,CASSLVPGYYNEQFF
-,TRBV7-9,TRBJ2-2,CASSSTDGNTGELFF
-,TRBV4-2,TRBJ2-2,CASSRDRDSNTGELFF
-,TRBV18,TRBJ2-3,CASSPWSEHTDTQYF
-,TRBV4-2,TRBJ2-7,CASSQETSESYEQYF
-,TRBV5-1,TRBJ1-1,CASSFRLPRRTEAFF
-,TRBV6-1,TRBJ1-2,CASSEGVGASYGYTF
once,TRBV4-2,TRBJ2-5,CASSQGNRRGETQYF
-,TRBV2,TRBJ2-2,CASKLLAGDVGELFF
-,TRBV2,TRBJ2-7,CATLAGSNSYEQYF
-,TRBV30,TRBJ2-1,CAWSVRLVPYNEQFF
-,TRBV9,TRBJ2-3,CASSVDLRGGRDTQYF
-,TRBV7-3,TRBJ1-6,CASREIPGHLNSPLHF
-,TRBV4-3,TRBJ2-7,CASSQVTGAGLAGRYEQYF
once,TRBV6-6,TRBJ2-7,CASRDWGTYEQYF
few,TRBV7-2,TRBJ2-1,CASSLGAVSYNEQFF
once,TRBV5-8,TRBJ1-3,CASSLARTASGNTIYF
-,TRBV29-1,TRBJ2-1,CSVRTSGADNEQFF
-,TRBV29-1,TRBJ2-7,CSVEVLGSYEQYF
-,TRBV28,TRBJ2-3,CASRTLLAGEADTQYF
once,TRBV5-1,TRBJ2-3,CASSNLQGADTQYF
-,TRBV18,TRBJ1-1,CASSPERGVKTEAFF
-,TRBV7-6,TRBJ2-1,CASSLIDRGNEQFF
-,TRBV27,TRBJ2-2,CASSPVNTGELFF
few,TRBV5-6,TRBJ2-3,CASSGGQGATDTQYF
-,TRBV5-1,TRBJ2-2,CASIGTINTGELFF
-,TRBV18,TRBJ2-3,CASSPIPSGSDTQYF
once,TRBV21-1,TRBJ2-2,CASGSDRGFPNTGELFF
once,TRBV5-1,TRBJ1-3,CASSLEAQSSGNTIYF
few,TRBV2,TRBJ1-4,CASSPVSNEKLFF
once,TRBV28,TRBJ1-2,CASSSLTEYYGYTF
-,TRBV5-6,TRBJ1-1,CASSSYRTEAFF
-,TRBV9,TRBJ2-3,CASSAEAGDHSTDTQYF
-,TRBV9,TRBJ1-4,CASSATGVEKLFF
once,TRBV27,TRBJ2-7,CASSPGLAGPYEQYF
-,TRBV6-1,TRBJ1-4,CASSRGGREKLFF
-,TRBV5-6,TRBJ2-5,CASSLVGGKETQYF
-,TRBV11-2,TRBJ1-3,CASSSGAGNTIYF
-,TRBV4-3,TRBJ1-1,CASSQLSGGNTEAFF